This T cell receptor beta chain is drawn from a study of CD4 T cells in relation to SARS-CoV-2 and coronaviruses (dated by TCRdb to the early 2020s). As for the study more broadly: In the ViraFEST assay, PBMCs were cultured with antigen for 9 to 11 days, after which TCR beta CDR3s were sequenced to identify antigen-specific clonal expansions. An HIV-1 Nef peptide pool or a culture without peptide was used as the negative reference condition. Shared crossreactive spike epitopes were mapped to their HLA restriction using patient-derived lymphoblastoid cell lines. The study assessed, at the TCR clonotype level, memory CD4+ T cell crossreactivity between SARS-CoV-2 and common cold coronavirus spike proteins. Samples from a few pre-COVID donors and the naive versus memory experiments were sequenced with the Adaptive Biotechnologies TCR-sequencing kit; other data were Illumina-based. A different TCR-beta assay, based on Illumina, was used to sequence expansion assays from other donors in the study.

Trimming leaves V shorter by 5 bases and J shorter by 3 bases, with the junction holding 9 bases beyond the gene matches. CDR1 and CDR2 are read off the germline V gene as SGHVS and FNYEAQ. Including cysteine and phenylalanine, the CDR3 has 17 amino acids. Of all the DNA, just the CDR3 is kept, 51 bases in frame from base 1. Remarks on this clone: Its recognized antigen is unknown. No much larger clone exists at a distance of one base, and base qualities are not known.

Libraries were built with the immunoSEQ multiplex PCR assay. As for the original processing: During preprocessing, nonproductive sequences were discarded, as were any CDR3s that did not begin with C, did not end with F or W, or were shorter than 7 amino acids. Antigen-specific clonotypes were called with the MANAFEST web app on the basis of expansion relative to the reference and to other culture wells. A clone was considered positive if significant expansion relative to the reference culture was observed in 2 of 3 replicate wells at an FDR below 0.05. Positive clones also required significant expansion versus all other tandem wells and an odds ratio above 5. Pairwise Levenshtein distance, computed with the stringdist R package after three terminal residues were trimmed from each end, was used as the measure of CDR3 homology. Imported from immuneACCESS, the table was reduced by TCRdb to in-frame sequences with V and J called. These copies leave out some clones; in studies compared against another copy, an unresolved V gene accounts for under half, and the cause of the remainder is not known. The V and J calls and clone size are taken from that table; D and trimming were inferred from the DNA. Here the sample has roughly 31,000 clones; more than 70% occur a single time. Of the sample, 9% to 15% falls within the top ten clones.

CD4+ T cells from unexposed donors were collected before the COVID-19 pandemic (2011-2018). After 10 days of culture, CD4+ T cells were isolated with the EasySep CD4+ T cell isolation kit. As far as cell numbers permitted, CD4+ T cells from unexposed donors were tested for reactivity against SARS-CoV-2 S and N as well as four spike pools from common cold coronaviruses. PBMCs were cultured at fewer than 2.5 million per well in IMDM supplemented with about 5.3% human AB serum and 9 to 10 IU/ml IL-2. Half of the culture medium was replaced with fresh IL-2-containing medium on days 3 and 7. In general, every peptide culture condition was set up in three replicate wells. The leukapheresis product used for the unexposed donors was purchased from a commercial source. PBMCs were isolated from leukapheresis product or whole blood by Ficoll-Paque PLUS gradient centrifugation. The PBMCs went either fresh into the expansion assay or into cryopreservation at -140 degrees C. The QIAamp Micro DNA Kit was used to extract genomic DNA from the CD4+ T cells.

Overall study results and their limits: In approximately 60% of donors, memory CD4+ clonotypes turned up that crossrecognized SARS-CoV-2 and at least one common cold coronavirus spike. The study was limited by small numbers of patients and tested TCRs. Crossreactivity analysis was centred on spike protein, so crossreactivity against other viral proteins was not assessed. No donor contributed both pre-pandemic and post-infection samples, which limited tracing the source of pre-existing responses. Compared with monoreactive clones, crossreactive clones had significantly weaker SARS-CoV-2-driven expansion, a result consistent with antigenic imprinting.

This receptor chain uses TRBV7-6 and TRBJ2-5, with 13 junctional bases fitting TRBD2. The TCR comes from a human donor in good health. The sequencing input was CD4+ T cells from PBMCs, cultured in vitro. Here is the DNA: TGTGCCAGCAGCCCAAGAACTAGCGGGAGGGTTAAAGAGACCCAGTACTTC. This is translated as CASSPRTSGRVKETQYF.